A single sample is the source of the 15 T cell receptor beta chains below, sequenced in a study of technical replicates of blood from a handful of donors. Profiled with immunoSEQ multiplex PCR; TCRdb holds only in-frame clones, not every one. This table has 45,000 to 55,000 clones, 94% appearing once. The sample taken for sequencing was T cells isolated from PBMCs. The receptors were sampled from a human donor in good health.

The gene calls are TRBV5-1 and TRBJ2-5; possibly TRBD1 for D (6 bases). V lost 6 bases to trimming and J lost 2 bases, with 14 bases between them. CDR1 SGHRS and CDR2 YFSETQ come from the germline V gene. CDR3 length equals 14 residues. The CDR3 sequence is CASKPDSIQETQYF. The CDR3 coding sequence is TGCGCCAGCAAGCCGGACAGCATACAAGAGACCCAGTACTTC.

The chain has TRBV28 and TRBJ1-1; possibly TRBD1 for D (5 bases). This CDR3 is built from 16 residues. V dropped 0 bases and J dropped 1 base, with 12 bases sitting between them. CDR1 MDHEN and CDR2 SYDVKM come from the germline V gene. CDR3 loop: CASSLWGGIQNTEAFF. Here the CDR3 DNA reads TGTGCCAGCAGTTTATGGGGGGGAATACAGAACACTGAAGCTTTCTTT.

The gene calls are TRBV5-4 and TRBJ2-1; TRBD2 matches 8 bases. This CDR3 has 12 residues. Germline V lookup: CDR1 SGHNT, CDR2 YYREEE (reference sequence). Trimming took 4 bases from V and 9 from J; bases not matched to a gene: 3. CDR3 loop: CASSMSGGEQFF. CDR3 nucleotides: TGTGCCAGCAGCATGAGCGGGGGTGAGCAGTTCTTC.

The V call is TRBV9, the J call TRBJ2-1; TRBD2 aligns across 11 bases. The CDR3 has 16 amino acids. From germline, CDR1 is SGDLS and CDR2 YYNGEE. The V gene end was trimmed by 3 bases and the J gene end by 3 bases; junction bases not matched to a gene: 5. This chain's CDR3 is CASSARLAGLYNEQFF. The CDR3 nucleotides are TGTGCCAGCAGCGCCCGACTAGCGGGGCTCTACAATGAGCAGTTCTTC.

Written as DNA, the CDR3 is TGTGCCAGCAGTTTGGGGACAGGGAACCGGGAGCTGTTTTTT. Amino acids: CASSLGTGNRELFF. This chain links TRBV28 with TRBJ2-2, with 9 nucleotides matching TRBD1. CDR3 length equals 14 residues. The germline CDR1 and CDR2 sequences are MDHEN and SYDVKM. V was pared by 3 bases and J by 9 bases, with 5 bases of the junction left unmatched.

The V and J genes are TRBV29-1 and TRBJ2-7; D is ambiguous. Germline-derived CDR1 and CDR2 are SQVTM and ANQGSEA. The germline V and J ends were trimmed by 6 bases and 1 base, with 7 bases remaining between them. The CDR3 totals 11 residues. The CDR3, as DNA: TGCAGCGTCGAGAAGTCCTACGAGCAGTACTTC. Its protein product is CSVEKSYEQYF.

The chain has TRBV5-1 and TRBJ2-1; TRBD2 aligns across 11 bases. The CDR3 has 16 residues. CDR1 and CDR2 from the germline V gene are SGHRS and YFSETQ. V dropped 2 bases and J dropped 1; count of bases not matched to a gene: 2. CDR3 residues: CASSFLAGGSYNEQFF. In DNA, the CDR3 is TGCGCCAGCAGCTTTCTAGCGGGAGGTTCCTACAATGAGCAGTTCTTC.

V is TRBV9 and J is TRBJ2-1; 8 bases agree with TRBD2. The V and J ends lost 3 bases and 0 bases, in that order; junction bases with no gene match: 11. Germline V CDR1 and CDR2: SGDLS, YYNGEE. The CDR3 spans 18 residues. The CDR3 nucleotides read TGTGCCAGCAGCGGAGGAGGGTTCGGGAGGGCCTCCTACAATGAGCAGTTCTTC. It translates to CASSGGGFGRASYNEQFF. Using reference TRBV9 and TRBJ2-1 for the parts outside the CDR3, the full variable domain is DSGVTQTPKHLITATGQRVTLRCSPRSGDLSVYWYQQSLDQGLQFLIQYYNGEERAKGNILERFSAQQFPDLHSELNLSSLELGDSALYFCASSGGGFGRASYNEQFFGPGTRLTVL.

Points on this clone: Within the sample, other DNA sequences also encode this same CDR3. V usage is TRBV10-1 and J usage is TRBJ2-1; 11 nucleotides agree with TRBD2. The trim removed 1 base at V and 6 bases at J, leaving 2 bases unmatched. The V gene's germline CDR1 is WNHNN and CDR2 SYGVQD (reference sequence). This CDR3 is built from 15 residues. DNA of the CDR3: TGCGCCAGCAGTGAGTTAGGACTAGCGGGCAATGAGCAGTTCTTC. It yields the protein CASSELGLAGNEQFF.

The chain recombines TRBV14 with TRBJ2-1, with 10 positions matching TRBD1. V lost 3 bases, J lost 12 bases, and 14 bases stayed unmatched. This CDR3 has 16 residues. The germline V gene encodes CDR1 SGHDN and CDR2 FVKESK. CDR3 DNA sequence: TGTGCCAGCAGCCACCTCCCCGGACAGGGGGATAACCCGCAGTTCTTC. It codes for CASSHLPGQGDNPQFF.

The rearrangement joins TRBV11-2 to TRBJ2-3; 11 nucleotides match TRBD2. V lost 1 base to trimming and J lost 0 bases; unmatched junction nucleotides: 0. CDR3 size: 16 residues. The germline V gene has CDR1 SGHAT and CDR2 FQNNGV. DNA of the CDR3: TGTGCCAGCAGCTTAGTAGCGGGAGGGAGCACAGATACGCAGTATTTT. This encodes CASSLVAGGSTDTQYF. The full variable domain, completed using reference TRBV11-2 and TRBJ2-3, is EAGVAQSPRYKIIEKRQSVAFWCNPISGHATLYWYQQILGQGPKLLIQFQNNGVVDDSQLPKDRFSAERLKGVDSTLKIQPAKLEDSAVYLCASSLVAGGSTDTQYFGPGTRLTVL.

About this clone itself: Within the sample, other DNA sequences also encode this same CDR3. The rearrangement joins TRBV15 to TRBJ1-5; 7 positions agree with TRBD1. The CDR3 has 15 amino acids. V was clipped by 1 base and J by 0 bases; unmatched bases: 0. The germline V gene has CDR1 LNHNV and CDR2 YYDKDF (reference sequence). CDR3 coding DNA: TGTGCCACCAGCAGAGGACAGGGTAGCAATCAGCCCCAGCATTTT. Translated, it gives CATSRGQGSNQPQHF.

The chain is built from TRBV11-2 and TRBJ2-1; TRBD2 agrees at 10 bases. CDR1 and CDR2 from the germline V gene are SGHAT and FQNNGV. Trimming at V came to 3 bases and at J to 9 bases, leaving 5 bases not matched to a gene. This CDR3 is 14 amino acids long. The CDR3 sequence is CASSFLAGEGEQFF. Written as DNA, the CDR3 is TGTGCCAGCAGCTTTCTAGCGGGAGAGGGTGAGCAGTTCTTC.

The CDR3 coding sequence is TGCAGCGTTGTCCGGGACAGACAAACAGATACGCAGTATTTT. It translates to CSVVRDRQTDTQYF. V and J are TRBV29-1 and TRBJ2-3; TRBD1 aligns across 7 bases. CDR1 and CDR2 from the germline V gene are SQVTM and ANQGSEA. V lost 4 bases, J lost 3 bases, and 7 bases stayed unmatched. The CDR3 sequence is 14 residues long.

This rearrangement joins TRBV28 to TRBJ2-1; a possible D gene is TRBD2 (5 bases). The CDR3 has 13 residues. V lost 4 bases and J lost 9, with 13 bases in between. Looked up from germline, CDR1 is MDHEN and CDR2 is SYDVKM. The DNA for the CDR3 is TGTGCCAGCAGTTCAGGACTCGGCGGTGAGCAGTTCTTC. Its protein is CASSSGLGGEQFF.